A single sample is the source of the 29 T cell receptor beta chains below, sequenced in a study of cytomegalovirus exposure and HLA in healthy donors. With 60 Vbeta and 13 Jbeta primers, the PCR was carried out. Assay used: immunoSEQ multiplex PCR; TCRdb lists only in-frame clones, some missing. The sample holds 60,000 to 100,000 clones, roughly 79% seen once. Sequenced material: PBMCs. All receptors come from a man aged 35 to 55 in good health and CMV-seronegative.

V is TRBV19 and J is TRBJ1-2; 9 bases are shared with TRBD1. This CDR3 has 14 amino acids. The trim removed 4 bases at V and 7 bases at J, leaving 7 bases unmatched. The germline CDR1 and CDR2 sequences are LNHDA and SQIVND (reference sequence). The CDR3 DNA follows: TGTGCCAGTAGTACCGACGGGACAGGGTTTGGCTACACCTTC. This codes for CASSTDGTGFGYTF.

This clone showed up just once. The chain links TRBV7-6 to TRBJ2-7; 11 nucleotides match TRBD2. Trimming at V came to 4 bases and at J to 6 bases, leaving 11 bases not matched to a gene. The germline V gene has CDR1 SGHVS and CDR2 FNYEAQ. This CDR3 region has 16 residues. The CDR3 nucleotides read TGTGCCAGCAGCTCCGGGTTAGCGGGAGGGCTTGGCGAGCAGTACTTC. This translates into CASSSGLAGGLGEQYF.

There are a few counts of this clone. This sequence joins TRBV28 and TRBJ2-7, with TRBD2 as a possible D gene (5 bases). V lost 6 bases and J lost 7, with 7 bases in between. The CDR3 consists of 10 residues. CDR1 is MDHEN and CDR2 is SYDVKM in the germline V gene. CDR3 sequence reads: CASRRREQYF. CDR3 coding DNA: TGTGCCAGCAGAAGGAGGGAGCAGTACTTC.

This clone was counted a single time. The chain recombines TRBV11-2 with TRBJ2-3, with no clear D. This CDR3 comprises 13 residues. CDR1 and CDR2 (germline): SGHAT, FQNNGV. V lost 2 bases and J lost 0, with 3 bases in between. CDR3 sequence: CASSLPSTDTQYF. The DNA for the CDR3 is TGTGCCAGCAGCTTACCGAGCACAGATACGCAGTATTTT.

V and J are TRBV2 and TRBJ2-1; a possible D gene is TRBD2 (5 bases). V lost 6 bases, J lost 3 bases, and 15 bases lay in between. The germline V gene encodes CDR1 SNHLY and CDR2 FYNNEI. This CDR3 has 15 amino acids. For the CDR3, the DNA is TGTGCCAGCAGGGATGAGCGGAGAGACTACAATGAGCAGTTCTTC. Residues: CASRDERRDYNEQFF. The whole variable domain, remainder taken from reference TRBV2 and TRBJ2-1, is EPEVTQTPSHQVTQMGQEVILRCVPISNHLYFYWYRQILGQKVEFLVSFYNNEISEKSEIFDDQFSVERPDGSNFTLKIRSTKLEDSAMYFCASRDERRDYNEQFFGPGTRLTVL.

The chain combines TRBV15 with TRBJ2-7; D may be TRBD1 (5 bases). The CDR3 loop spans 14 amino acids. V was pared by 5 bases and J by 0 bases, with 11 bases between. Looked up from germline, CDR1 is LNHNV and CDR2 is YYDKDF (reference sequence). CDR3 coding DNA: TGTGCCACCAGCGGACCAGACAGCTCCTACGAGCAGTACTTC. This sequence encodes CATSGPDSSYEQYF.

J is TRBJ1-2 and V is TRBV28; 8 bases are shared with TRBD1. Germline CDR1 reads MDHEN; CDR2 reads SYDVKM. CDR3 length: 14 amino acids. V lost 3 bases, J lost 7 bases, and 7 bases stayed unmatched. For the CDR3, the DNA is TGTGCCAGCAGTTTCGGGGACAGGCCCTCTGGCTACACCTTC. Translation gives CASSFGDRPSGYTF.

V usage is TRBV5-1 and J usage is TRBJ1-4; a possible D gene is TRBD1 (6 bases). The germline V gene encodes CDR1 SGHRS and CDR2 YFSETQ. This CDR3 comprises 15 residues. Trimming took off 1 base at V and 5 bases at J, with 12 bases between the two ends. The CDR3 is CASSLYGQLNEKLFF. The DNA of the CDR3 is TGCGCCAGCAGCTTGTACGGACAGCTGAATGAAAAACTGTTTTTT.

The chain has TRBV9 and TRBJ2-7, with a weak D call TRBD2 (6 bases). The V end was cut by 0 bases, the J end by 9 bases, with 19 bases between. Germline assignment: CDR1 SGDLS and CDR2 YYNGEE. This CDR3 is built from 15 residues. The CDR3 DNA follows: TGTGCCAGCAGCGTAGGTCGGGGGAGGCCCCCCGGGCAGTACTTC. Its translation is CASSVGRGRPPGQYF.

The chain joins TRBV7-3 to TRBJ2-1; D possibly corresponds to TRBD2 (6 bases). The CDR3 has 17 residues. V lost 2 bases and J lost 6, with 20 bases in between. Germline CDR1 is SGHTA and CDR2 is FQGTGA. The CDR3 spells CASSLGPRELGGNEQFF. Here the CDR3 DNA reads TGTGCCAGCAGCTTAGGGCCACGGGAGCTCGGGGGCAATGAGCAGTTCTTC.

The gene calls are TRBV5-1 and TRBJ1-5, with 7 nucleotides matching TRBD1. The V segment lost 0 bases and the J segment 6 bases; nucleotides outside the gene matches: 3. CDR3 length equals 14 residues. Germline V gives CDR1 SGHRS, CDR2 YFSETQ. CDR3 nucleotide sequence: TGCGCCAGCAGCTTGGAAGGGGGCAGTCAGCCCCAGCATTTT. It yields the protein CASSLEGGSQPQHF.

This chain uses TRBV15 with TRBJ2-1; 10 positions match TRBD2. The CDR3 has 16 amino acids. J gave up 9 bases and V 1 base, and 9 bases lay outside the gene matches. Per the germline V gene, CDR1 is LNHNV and CDR2 is YYDKDF (reference sequence). The CDR3 sequence: CATSRGSGRAFGEQFF. The CDR3 bases are TGTGCCACCAGCAGAGGGAGCGGGAGGGCCTTTGGTGAGCAGTTCTTC.

The chain employs TRBV29-1 and TRBJ2-1; tentative D call: TRBD1 (6 bases). The CDR3 has 13 residues. The V gene's germline CDR1 is SQVTM and CDR2 ANQGSEA. Trimming pared 7 bases from V and 4 bases from J, leaving 14 bases between. The CDR3 spells CSARRTDYNEQFF. The CDR3, as DNA: TGCAGCGCCCGGCGGACAGATTACAATGAGCAGTTCTTC.

The chain joins TRBV10-3 to TRBJ2-1; 9 nucleotides align to TRBD2. Trimming cost V 5 bases and J 4 bases; bases outside gene matches: 18. This CDR3 is 19 amino acids long. From germline, CDR1 is ENHRY and CDR2 SYGVKD. The CDR3 DNA sequence: TGTGCCATCAGTCCGGGAGGTAGCGGGAGAGTAAAATCGTACAATGAGCAGTTCTTC. This gives the protein CAISPGGSGRVKSYNEQFF.

The chain couples TRBV6-6 to TRBJ1-2; the D gene is possibly TRBD1 (6 bases). CDR3 size: 13 residues. V was cut by 9 bases and J by 2 bases, with 13 bases left in between. The germline V gene has CDR1 MNHNY and CDR2 SVGAGI (reference sequence). This chain's CDR3 is CASDLDSNYGYTF. The CDR3, as DNA: TGTGCCAGTGATCTGGACAGCAACTATGGCTACACCTTC.

This clone was found once. J is TRBJ2-3 and V is TRBV5-1, with unresolved D. V shed 1 base and J shed 0 bases, with 9 bases lying between them. The CDR3 spans 15 residues. Germline CDR1 SGHRS, CDR2 YFSETQ. The CDR3 loop is CASSLMGPSTDTQYF. The CDR3 nucleotides are TGCGCCAGCAGCTTGATGGGCCCAAGCACAGATACGCAGTATTTT.

In its sample, this clone was seen a few times. One junction end disagrees with the germline gene, perhaps due to a read error. The CDR3 protein is CASSPSEGSYKNSQYF. The CDR3 nucleotides are TGTGCCAGCTCACCCTCGGAGGGGTCTTACAAAAACAGTCAGTACTTC. The V call is TRBV18, the J call TRBJ2-4; possibly TRBD2 for D (6 bases). CDR3 length equals 16 residues. Germline V gene sequence: CDR1 KGHSH, CDR2 LQKENI.

The rearrangement joins TRBV28 to TRBJ2-1, with 9 bases matching TRBD2. The trim removed 7 bases at V and 10 bases at J, leaving 8 bases unmatched. This CDR3 contains 13 residues. Germline V CDR1 and CDR2: MDHEN, SYDVKM. In DNA form, the CDR3 reads TGTGCCAGCAAGTTAGCGGGAGTTGAGGAGCAGTTCTTC. Translation gives CASKLAGVEEQFF.

This chain uses TRBV7-2 with TRBJ2-5; 14 nucleotides agree with TRBD2. CDR1 and CDR2 (germline): SGHTA, FQGNSA. The CDR3 is made up of 19 amino acids. Trimming at V came to 5 bases and at J to 5 bases, leaving 16 bases not matched to a gene. The CDR3 loop reads CASSRTAGTSGSRAETQYF. The CDR3 DNA sequence: TGTGCCAGCAGCAGAACCGCCGGGACTAGCGGGAGCCGGGCGGAGACCCAGTACTTC.

The chain joins TRBV7-8 to TRBJ2-7; tentative D call: TRBD2 (6 bases). The CDR3 covers 15 residues. Per the germline V gene, CDR1 is SGHVS and CDR2 is FQNEAQ. The V end was cut by 3 bases, the J end by 6 bases, with 18 bases between. The CDR3 DNA reads as TGTGCCAGCAGCTTTTTTGGGGAGGCAGCCTCCGAGCAGTACTTC. Its protein is CASSFFGEAASEQYF.

V gene TRBV7-2 combines with J gene TRBJ1-4; 8 bases line up with TRBD1. V lost 1 base and J lost 7; bases outside the gene matches: 11. CDR1 and CDR2 from the germline V gene are SGHTA and FQGNSA. This CDR3 comprises 17 residues. The CDR3 loop is CASSLGVRGREGEKLFF. CDR3 sequence (DNA): TGTGCCAGCAGCTTAGGGGTCAGGGGGCGAGAGGGTGAAAAACTGTTTTTT. The entire variable domain, with the rest obtained from reference TRBV7-2 and TRBJ1-4, is as follows: GAGVSQSPSNKVTEKGKDVELRCDPISGHTALYWYRQSLGQGLEFLIYFQGNSAPDKSGLPSDRFSAERTGGSVSTLTIQRTQQEDSAVYLCASSLGVRGREGEKLFFGSGTQLSVL.

The chain joins TRBV7-2 to TRBJ1-1; tentatively, D is TRBD1 (5 bases). The germline V gene has CDR1 SGHTA and CDR2 FQGNSA. This CDR3 has 17 amino acids. The V end was cut by 1 base, the J end by 3 bases, with 18 bases between. As DNA, the CDR3 is TGTGCCAGCAGCTTAGGTCTAGGAGGGGTTCTTGACACTGAAGCTTTCTTT. Translated: CASSLGLGGVLDTEAFF. The complete variable domain, with remaining parts taken from reference TRBV7-2 and TRBJ1-1, reads GAGVSQSPSNKVTEKGKDVELRCDPISGHTALYWYRQSLGQGLEFLIYFQGNSAPDKSGLPSDRFSAERTGGSVSTLTIQRTQQEDSAVYLCASSLGLGGVLDTEAFFGQGTRLTVV.

In regard to this clone: Germline is not matched at one junction end, which may reflect a read error. V gene TRBV7-9 combines with J gene TRBJ2-7; unclear D gene. This CDR3 region has 16 residues. Per the germline V gene, CDR1 is SEHNR and CDR2 is FQNEAQ (reference sequence). In DNA form, the CDR3 reads TGTTCCAGCAGCTTAGCCACAGCCCGATACTCCTACGAGCAGTACTTC. It encodes CSSSLATARYSYEQYF.

J is TRBJ2-5 and V is TRBV2; a possible D gene is TRBD2 (6 bases). V was pared by 7 bases and J by 2 bases, with 14 bases between. CDR1 is SNHLY, CDR2 FYNNEI, per germline. The CDR3 consists of 14 residues. The CDR3 DNA reads as TGTGCCAGCACCCGCTCAGGGAGGCAAGAGACCCAGTACTTC. As protein: CASTRSGRQETQYF.

The gene calls are TRBV28 and TRBJ1-1; D is possibly TRBD1 (5 bases). V lost 4 bases and J 3 bases, leaving 9 bases between the germline ends. The CDR3 consists of 13 residues. Germline V gives CDR1 MDHEN, CDR2 SYDVKM. The CDR3 loop reads CASSSQGYTEAFF. CDR3 coding DNA: TGTGCCAGCAGTTCTCAGGGTTACACTGAAGCTTTCTTT.

The chain has TRBV6-5 and TRBJ2-3; TRBD1 matches 9 bases. The CDR3 runs to 15 residues. The V gene end was trimmed by 2 bases and the J gene end by 7 bases; junction bases not matched to a gene: 7. CDR1 and CDR2 (germline): MNHEY, SVGAGI. CDR3 sequence reads: CASSYPGQGTNTQYF. For the CDR3, the DNA is TGTGCCAGCAGTTACCCGGGACAGGGTACGAATACGCAGTATTTT.

The chain carries TRBV9 and TRBJ2-1; 11 bases are a match to TRBD2. CDR3 length: 15 residues. Germline loops: CDR1 SGDLS, CDR2 YYNGEE. V was pared by 2 bases and J by 4 bases, with 2 bases of the junction left unmatched. The CDR3 here is CASSVRLAGYNEQFF. The CDR3 coding sequence is TGTGCCAGCAGCGTGAGACTAGCGGGGTACAATGAGCAGTTCTTC.

This chain links TRBV28 with TRBJ1-1, with a tentative D call TRBD1 (5 bases). This CDR3 is built from 14 residues. Germline V gene lookup returns CDR1 MDHEN and CDR2 SYDVKM. The V end lost 8 bases, the J end lost 6 bases, and 19 bases lay between the germline ends. CDR3 bases: TGTGCCAGCGGAGAAGGAGGGGTCATCGCTGAAGCTTTCTTT. Its protein is CASGEGGVIAEAFF.

The V and J genes are TRBV11-2 and TRBJ1-2; 8 bases map to TRBD1. V was clipped by 0 bases and J by 7 bases; unmatched bases: 4. In germline, CDR1 is SGHAT, CDR2 FQNNGV. The CDR3 runs 14 residues. CDR3 in amino acids: CASSLDPDRGGYTF. The CDR3 nucleotides read TGTGCCAGCAGCTTAGATCCCGACAGGGGTGGCTACACCTTC.